One sample yielded the 14 T cell receptor beta chains listed below, sequenced in a study of blood T cell repertoires in COVID-19. The method was immunoSEQ multiplex PCR; TCRdb's version includes in-frame clones alone and lacks a portion of them. This sample carries some 300,000 clones, 88% of them seen once, and the ten largest clones take approximately 1%. Sequencing was done on a sample of PBMCs or T cells enriched from blood (not recorded which). Receptors were obtained from a woman aged 25 to 39 who had recovered from COVID-19.

The rearrangement uses TRBV29-1 and TRBJ1-1; no clear D. The germline V gene encodes CDR1 SQVTM and CDR2 ANQGSEA. CDR3 length equals 11 residues. V was pared by 1 base and J by 8 bases, with 8 bases between. The chain's CDR3 is CSVEGGVEAFF. CDR3 nucleotide sequence: TGCAGCGTTGAAGGTGGAGTCGAAGCTTTCTTT.

This clone was found once. CDR3 coding DNA: TGTGCCTGGACCGTAGGTAGCCCTCGGAATTCACCCCTCCACTTT. Translated: CAWTVGSPRNSPLHF. This chain joins TRBV30 and TRBJ1-6, with D hard to call. The CDR3 runs 15 residues. V shed 4 bases and J shed 7 bases, with 17 bases lying between them. Germline V CDR1 and CDR2: GTSNPN, SVGIG (reference sequence).

J is TRBJ2-7 and V is TRBV19; 15 nucleotides match TRBD2. The trim removed 5 bases at V and 4 bases at J, leaving 6 bases unmatched. Germline CDR1 LNHDA, CDR2 SQIVND (reference sequence). The CDR3 length is 16 residues. CDR3 amino acids: CASSPGLAGGTYEQYF. CDR3 in DNA: TGTGCCAGTAGTCCGGGACTAGCGGGAGGAACGTACGAGCAGTACTTC.

V is TRBV11-3 and J is TRBJ1-1, with a possible D match to TRBD1 (5 bases). The CDR3 contains 14 residues. V was cut by 7 bases and J by 3 bases, with 15 bases left in between. Germline lookup yields CDR1 SGHNT and CDR2 YENEEA. CDR3 DNA: TGTGCCAGCACCGGTGGGGGGGAGTACACTGAAGCTTTCTTT. It encodes CASTGGGEYTEAFF.

The chain combines TRBV28 with TRBJ1-1; no firm D call. Germline CDR1 MDHEN, CDR2 SYDVKM. The CDR3 is made up of 17 amino acids. Trimming took 1 base from V and 1 from J, leaving 16 bases between them. The CDR3 loop is CASSLYLSRGGNTEAFF. Written as DNA, the CDR3 is TGTGCCAGCAGTTTATACCTGTCTCGCGGAGGGAACACTGAAGCTTTCTTT. Using reference TRBV28 and TRBJ1-1 for the parts outside the CDR3, the full variable domain is DVKVTQSSRYLVKRTGEKVFLECVQDMDHENMFWYRQDPGLGLRLIYFSYDVKMKEKGDIPEGYSVSREKKERFSLILESASTNQTSMYLCASSLYLSRGGNTEAFFGQGTRLTVV.

The chain carries TRBV30 and TRBJ1-2, with D hard to call. The CDR3 contains 10 residues. Germline V gives CDR1 GTSNPN, CDR2 SVGIG (reference sequence). V gave up 6 bases and J gave up 7 bases, with 9 bases separating them. CDR3 in amino acids: CACPEGGYTF. The CDR3 bases are TGTGCCTGCCCGGAGGGTGGCTACACCTTC. The full variable domain, rest sourced from reference TRBV30 and TRBJ1-2, is SQTIHQWPATLVQPVGSPLSLECTVEGTSNPNLYWYRQAAGRGLQLLFYSVGIGQISSEVPQNLSASRPQDRQFILSSKKLLLSDSGFYLCACPEGGYTFGSGTRLTVV.

J is TRBJ2-7 and V is TRBV27; 11 nucleotides match TRBD2. Germline loops: CDR1 MNHEY, CDR2 SMNVEV (reference sequence). Trimming cost V 3 bases and J 11 bases; bases outside gene matches: 9. The CDR3 loop spans 14 amino acids. CDR3 sequence reads: CASSFTSGRSSEYF. Written as DNA, the CDR3 is TGTGCCAGCAGTTTCACTAGCGGGAGATCGTCGGAGTACTTC.

CDR3 in DNA: TGTGCCACCAGCGTAAACACCGGGGAGCTGTTTTTT. Amino acids: CATSVNTGELFF. J is TRBJ2-2 and V is TRBV15; D unresolved. The V end lost 5 bases, the J end lost 2 bases, and 3 bases lay between the germline ends. Germline CDR1 LNHNV, CDR2 YYDKDF (reference sequence). This CDR3 comprises 12 residues.

The rearrangement joins TRBV27 to TRBJ2-6; the D is unclear. The germline gives CDR1 MNHEY, CDR2 SMNVEV (reference sequence). This CDR3 comprises 15 residues. The V end was cut by 7 bases, the J end by 0 bases, with 10 bases between. CDR3 protein: CASTSWSSGANVLTF. CDR3 nucleotide sequence: TGTGCCAGCACCTCTTGGAGCTCTGGGGCCAACGTCCTGACTTTC.

The chain links TRBV7-8 to TRBJ2-1; a possible D gene is TRBD1 (6 bases). Trimming cost V 1 base and J 8 bases, with 15 bases left between them. In germline, CDR1 is SGHVS, CDR2 FQNEAQ. This CDR3 spans 15 amino acids. The CDR3 coding sequence is TGTGCCAGCAGCTTAGATTGGGGGCGTAGGGATGAGCAGTTCTTC. As protein: CASSLDWGRRDEQFF.

The chain links TRBV7-6 to TRBJ2-7; 11 nucleotides line up with TRBD2. V lost 3 bases, J lost 4 bases, and 5 bases stayed unmatched. Germline V lookup: CDR1 SGHVS, CDR2 FNYEAQ. The CDR3 contains 15 residues. CDR3 sequence (DNA): TGTGCCAGCAGCTTCGCCGGGACTAGCGGTTACGAGCAGTACTTC. Protein sequence: CASSFAGTSGYEQYF.

The CDR3 loop is CASSFQGYNSPLHF. The DNA for the CDR3 is TGTGCCAGCAGTTTTCAGGGATACAATTCACCCCTCCACTTT. The chain recombines TRBV27 with TRBJ1-6, with D tentatively TRBD1 (5 bases). V lost 3 bases and J 7 bases, leaving 10 bases between the germline ends. Germline CDR1 MNHEY, CDR2 SMNVEV (reference sequence). The CDR3 totals 14 residues.

The chain has TRBV9 and TRBJ1-2; TRBD1 aligns across 8 bases. Germline CDR1 is SGDLS and CDR2 is YYNGEE. This CDR3 is built from 16 residues. With V trimmed by 3 bases and J by 7 bases, 14 bases remained unmatched. CDR3 in DNA: TGTGCCAGCAGCGCTCACCCCGGACAGGGAGAATTTGGCTACACCTTC. Its protein is CASSAHPGQGEFGYTF.

This clone was observed once. The chain combines TRBV11-3 with TRBJ2-3, with 11 bases that match TRBD2. This CDR3 contains 18 residues. The germline CDR1 and CDR2 sequences are SGHNT and YENEEA. After removal of 1 base from V and 0 bases from J, the junction contained 6 bases not matched to a gene. CDR3 DNA: TGTGCCAGCAGCTTAGGGTCTCTAGCGGGGGGAAGCACAGATACGCAGTATTTT. Translated: CASSLGSLAGGSTDTQYF.